The 18 T cell receptor beta chains below all came from one sample that was sequenced in a study of the immune and genomic landscape of osteosarcoma. The post-treatment osteosarcoma tumors were primary, local recurrence or metastasis specimens from poor-prognosis patients. Using immunoSEQ multiplex PCR, the repertoire was profiled, and TCRdb retains in-frame clones only, with some absent. The sample carries about 540 clones, roughly three quarters recorded once. The source material was osteosarcoma tumor tissue from the lung. All receptors derive from a human donor with osteosarcoma.

This chain joins TRBV14 and TRBJ2-6; 8 bases align to TRBD1. Germline-derived CDR1 and CDR2 are SGHDN and FVKESK. This CDR3 has 15 residues. The trim removed 4 bases at V and 4 bases at J, leaving 3 bases unmatched. CDR3: CASSPTGVGANVLTF. CDR3 in DNA: TGTGCCAGCAGCCCGACAGGGGTCGGGGCCAACGTCCTGACTTTC. Variable domain in full (rest from reference TRBV14 and TRBJ2-6): EAGVTQFPSHSVIEKGQTVTLRCDPISGHDNLYWYRRVMGKEIKFLLHFVKESKQDESGMPNNRFLAERTGGTYSTLKVQPAELEDSGVYFCASSPTGVGANVLTFGAGSRLTVL.

The chain joins TRBV20-1 to TRBJ2-3; D is uncertain. The CDR3 covers 11 residues. The germline gives CDR1 DFQATT, CDR2 SNEGSKA (reference sequence). Trimming cost V 3 bases and J 4 bases, with 5 bases left between them. The CDR3 loop is CSASRADTQYF. In nucleotides, the CDR3 is TGCAGTGCTAGTAGAGCAGATACGCAGTATTTT.

The chain uses TRBV9 and TRBJ2-7; D is undetermined. Germline V CDR1 and CDR2: SGDLS, YYNGEE. Trimming took off 4 bases at V and 1 base at J, with 15 bases between the two ends. CDR3 size: 15 residues. CDR3 nucleotide sequence: TGTGCCAGCAGCTTCGGTGACATTGCTTCCTACGAGCAGTACTTC. Translated, it gives CASSFGDIASYEQYF.

Sample share makes this clone hyperexpanded. The rearrangement uses TRBV19 and TRBJ2-1, with TRBD2 identical over 9 bases. The junction had 9 bases not matched to a gene; V was cut back by 3 bases and J by 9 bases. The length of the CDR3 is 15 residues. Germline CDR1 is LNHDA and CDR2 is SQIVND (reference sequence). The CDR3 region is CASSINSGSQGEQFF. CDR3 sequence (DNA): TGTGCCAGTAGTATCAATAGCGGGAGTCAAGGTGAGCAGTTCTTC.

In its sample, this clone was seen once. The chain recombines TRBV10-3 with TRBJ2-3; 7 bases fit TRBD2. CDR3 length equals 17 residues. The germline V gene has CDR1 ENHRY and CDR2 SYGVKD. V trimming: 0 bases; J trimming: 1 base; junction bases outside the gene matches: 7. CDR3 coding DNA: TGTGCCATCAGTGAGTCGATTATTCTAGCGGGCACAGATACGCAGTATTTT. Translation gives CAISESIILAGTDTQYF.

About this clone: This CDR3 is missing its conserved last phenylalanine or tryptophan, likely due to a read error. Because the CDR3's place on the DNA is in doubt, the DNA is left out and the CDR3 is given as listed by TCRdb. The chain recombines TRBV21-1 with TRBJ2-3; TRBD1, the D gene given by the table, was not confirmed from the DNA. TRBV21-1 is a recognized pseudogene. The CDR3 contains 15 residues when both ends are counted. CDR3 loop: CASSTTYRGGRRRTN.

This clone was detected once. The V and J genes are TRBV28 and TRBJ2-7; 10 positions agree with TRBD2. Germline lookup yields CDR1 MDHEN and CDR2 SYDVKM. This CDR3 contains 16 residues. The J segment lost 6 bases and the V segment lost 7 bases, leaving 15 bases of the junction unmatched. In DNA, the CDR3 is TGTGCCAGCACCTCCGCCGGGGCTAGCGGGAGACTCGAGCAGTACTTC. This codes for CASTSAGASGRLEQYF.

The V gene is TRBV4-3, the J gene TRBJ1-4, with D unresolved. Looked up from germline, CDR1 is LGHNA and CDR2 is YSLEER. This CDR3 has 14 amino acids. The V gene lost 1 base and the J gene lost 4 bases, with 7 bases spanning the gap. CDR3 in amino acids: CASSQVTRNEKLFF. DNA for the CDR3: TGCGCCAGCAGCCAAGTCACCCGTAATGAAAAACTGTTTTTT.

As DNA, the CDR3 is TGTGCCAGCAGCCAAGATCTAACAGGAGACACACTAGCGGCCTACGAGCAGTACTTC. Protein: CASSQDLTGDTLAAYEQYF. The chain employs TRBV4-2 and TRBJ2-7; 8 bases are shared with TRBD2. V lost 0 bases and J lost 2; bases outside the gene matches: 15. The CDR3 totals 19 residues. The V gene's germline CDR1 is LGHNA and CDR2 YNFKEQ.

By sample fraction, this clone is hyperexpanded (1% or more). The gene calls are TRBV19 and TRBJ2-7; 11 bases match TRBD1. The CDR3 is made up of 15 amino acids. The V gene's germline CDR1 is LNHDA and CDR2 SQIVND (reference sequence). J gave up 2 bases and V 3 bases, and 3 bases lay outside the gene matches. The CDR3, as DNA: TGTGCCAGTAGTATCGGGGACAGGGGGACCTACGAGCAGTACTTC. This encodes CASSIGDRGTYEQYF.

V gene TRBV7-9 combines with J gene TRBJ1-1, with 8 bases that match TRBD1. Germline V gene lookup returns CDR1 SEHNR and CDR2 FQNEAQ (reference sequence). V trimming: 1 base; J trimming: 14 bases; junction bases outside the gene matches: 18. The CDR3 extends over 16 amino acids. The CDR3 nucleotides are TGTGCCAGCAGCTTAGGGCGTGGACAGGGCTTCTTGCGGTTATTCTTT. Amino acids: CASSLGRGQGFLRLFF.

The chain is built from TRBV9 and TRBJ2-5; 13 nucleotides align to TRBD2. Germline-derived CDR1 and CDR2 are SGDLS and YYNGEE. V lost 2 bases to trimming and J lost 11 bases; unmatched junction nucleotides: 9. The CDR3 extends over 15 amino acids. CDR3 protein: CASSVSPGLAGSQYF. The CDR3 nucleotides are TGTGCCAGCAGCGTCAGCCCGGGACTAGCGGGATCTCAGTACTTC.

This clone appeared a few times. The chain has TRBV11-1 and TRBJ1-1; D call uncertain. V lost 8 bases and J lost 4, with 14 bases in between. This CDR3 comprises 13 residues. CDR1 SGHAT and CDR2 FQDESV come from the germline V gene (reference sequence). CDR3 amino acids: CASGRRGFTEAFF. The CDR3 DNA follows: TGTGCCAGCGGACGACGGGGTTTCACTGAAGCTTTCTTT.

This clone came up a few times. The genes are TRBV6-5 and TRBJ2-3; 8 nucleotides line up with TRBD2. Trimming took 2 bases from V and 3 from J; bases not matched to a gene: 4. In germline, CDR1 is MNHEY, CDR2 SVGAGI. The CDR3 has 15 residues. DNA of the CDR3: TGTGCCAGCAGTTACACGGGAGGGGTAACAGATACGCAGTATTTT. As protein: CASSYTGGVTDTQYF.

The genes are TRBV19 and TRBJ2-2; TRBD2 matches 12 bases. V lost 10 bases, J lost 6 bases, and 18 bases stayed unmatched. This CDR3 is 18 amino acids long. CDR1 and CDR2 (germline): LNHDA, SQIVND (reference sequence). CDR3 bases: TGTGCCATCTCAGCAAGGCTAGCGGGAGGGCCGGCGGCCGGGGAGCTGTTTTTT. Protein product: CAISARLAGGPAAGELFF.

The chain combines TRBV6-6 with TRBJ1-2, with 7 bases lining up with TRBD1. Germline V gene data show CDR1 as MNHNY and CDR2 as SVGAGI (reference sequence). J was trimmed by 6 bases and V by 6 bases; bases with no gene match: 13. This CDR3 comprises 15 residues. CDR3 sequence reads: CASSATTGRFDGYTF. The CDR3 DNA follows: TGTGCCAGCAGCGCAACGACAGGGAGATTCGATGGCTACACCTTC.

A single count supports this clone. V gene TRBV2 combines with J gene TRBJ1-5; D might be TRBD1 (6 bases). Deletions cut 3 bases from V and 2 bases from J, with 14 bases between. This CDR3 has 16 residues. Germline V gives CDR1 SNHLY, CDR2 FYNNEI. In nucleotides, the CDR3 is TGTGCCAGCAGTGAGAGTTGGGGGCCCGGCAATCAGCCCCAGCATTTT. This gives the protein CASSESWGPGNQPQHF.

This clone was picked up a small number of times. This rearrangement joins TRBV28 to TRBJ1-5; 7 positions match TRBD1. V dropped 5 bases and J dropped 7; count of bases not matched to a gene: 8. This CDR3 has 14 amino acids. Looked up from germline, CDR1 is MDHEN and CDR2 is SYDVKM. The CDR3 DNA is TGTGCCAGCAGTCCCCGGACAGGTCGACAGCCCCAGCATTTT. This encodes CASSPRTGRQPQHF.